In its sample, the clone carrying this T cell receptor beta chain was seen once. Its antigen is undetermined. Germline lookup yields CDR1 GTSNPN and CDR2 SVGIG (reference sequence). J lost 8 bases, V lost 4 bases, and 7 bases had no gene match. CDR3 length: 13 amino acids. No infections or other immune events were documented during collection. The assay was immunoSEQ multiplex PCR, and TCRdb's table has in-frame clones only and misses some. The table has some 78,000 clones, approximately 84% seen once. This record belongs to a study of identifying expanded T cells in peripheral blood. Whole-study results and caveats: Differentially abundant clones: around 1.1 between replicates, around 17 at about two weeks, less than 20 at four.

The receptor was isolated from a person between 18 and 75 years old in good health. The chain links TRBV30 to TRBJ2-2; TRBD1 agrees at 7 bases. The sample was blood. The CDR3 sequence: CAWTDRDAGELFF. Written as DNA, the CDR3 is TGTGCCTGGACTGACAGGGACGCAGGGGAGCTGTTTTTT.